A few counts support the clone carrying this TCR beta chain. Its antigen is as yet unknown. The data are from a study of T cells after yellow fever vaccination. TCRdb reanalysed the 5' RACE reads using MiXCR and keeps one entry per CDR3 protein. The data hold under 700,000 distinct CDR3 sequences, with around 16% observed a single time. Germline V gene data show CDR1 as SGHTA and CDR2 as FQGNSA. The CDR3 has 16 residues. Trimming took 1 base from V and 6 from J; bases not matched to a gene: 7. Study-wide findings and caveats: Most primary-vaccination clones reappeared after the booster (about 96% CD4, more than 70% CD8). The secondary T-cell response peaked on day 5, not day 15, but was weaker.

Sequences were derived from PBMCs, sampled 5 days after the first yellow fever vaccination. This TCR was recovered from a young man who received the YFV17D yellow fever vaccine. The chain is built from TRBV7-2 and TRBJ2-3; 10 bases are shared with TRBD2. Here the CDR3 reads CASSLEIAGGWDTQYF. In nucleotides, the CDR3 is TGTGCCAGCAGCTTAGAGATAGCGGGGGGCTGGGATACGCAGTATTTT.